Described below is a single TCR beta chain sequence and its context. Original analysis: Reference gene primer amplification in the assay estimated nucleated cell counts. Only in-frame clones appear in the TCRdb table, and some are missing; sequencing was by immunoSEQ multiplex PCR. For V, J and clone size, that table is used; D and trimming come from the DNA. The profile shows 100,000 or so clones, about nine tenths of them singletons. These data originate in a study of blood T cell repertoires in COVID-19. Whole-study context: From the United States, Italy and Spain came samples of acute and convalescent COVID-19. Sources were T cells, B-cell-depleted T cells, or PBMCs; the material itself was cDNA or gDNA.

This receptor was taken from a man aged 70 or older with acute or convalescent COVID-19. The sequenced material came from peripheral blood.

CDR3 nucleotide sequence: TGTGCCAGCAGTTACGGCGGCTATAGCAATCAGCCCCAGCATTTT. It codes for CASSYGGYSNQPQHF. The V gene is TRBV6-2 or TRBV6-3, the J gene TRBJ1-5; no definite D call. The CDR3 runs 15 residues. Germline CDR1 MNHEY, CDR2 SVGEGT. The V gene lost 2 bases and the J gene lost 0 bases, with 8 bases spanning the gap.